The 27 T cell receptor beta chains given below trace back to one sample, sequenced in a study of tumor and adjacent non-tumor tissue in lung cancer. The template was RNA from unsorted bulk tissue. Distant lung tissue was collected more than 3 cm away from the tumor edge. Three rounds of nested PCR, following a modified ARM-PCR protocol, produced the TCRbeta library. In TCRdb, the multiplex PCR reads were re-called with MiXCR into one record per CDR3 protein. The table records 35,000 to 55,000 distinct CDR3 sequences, roughly two thirds of them present only once. The specimen sequenced was distant non-tumor lung tissue. Receptors were obtained from a woman aged 35 to 49 with non-small cell lung cancer.

At least ten counts were recorded for this clonotype. The chain carries TRBV20-1 and TRBJ2-1; D unresolved. V lost 6 bases and J 9 bases, leaving 9 bases between the germline ends. This CDR3 has 10 residues. CDR1 and CDR2 from the germline V gene are DFQATT and SNEGSKA (reference sequence). The CDR3 DNA reads TGCAGTGCCGGTACAACTGAGCAGTTCTTC. Its translation: CSAGTTEQFF.

Ten or more counts support this clonotype. J is TRBJ2-7 and V is TRBV29-1; D uncertain. CDR1 and CDR2 from the germline V gene are SQVTM and ANQGSEA. The CDR3 consists of 11 residues. With 5 bases removed from V and 0 bases from J, the gap between germline ends came to 5 bases. This CDR3 reads CSVLTSYEQYF. In nucleotides, the CDR3 is TGCAGCGTTCTTACCTCCTACGAGCAGTACTTC.

In the case of this clonotype: The junction departs from germline at one end; a sequencing error may be responsible. The rearrangement joins TRBV12-3 or TRBV12-4 to TRBJ1-6, with D tentatively TRBD1 (5 bases). This CDR3 comprises 15 residues. Here the CDR3 DNA reads TGTACCAGCAGTTCCGGGACGGAAAATAATTCACCCCTCCACTTT. It specifies CTSSSGTENNSPLHF.

The chain combines TRBV6-1 with TRBJ2-1, with unresolved D. With 3 bases removed from V and 5 bases from J, the gap between germline ends came to 8 bases. The CDR3 is made up of 13 amino acids. Per the germline V gene, CDR1 is MNHNS and CDR2 is SASEGT. The CDR3 protein is CASSEGEHNEQFF. CDR3 nucleotides: TGTGCCAGCAGTGAGGGTGAACACAATGAGCAGTTCTTC.

This clonotype was recorded many times. This chain joins TRBV2 and TRBJ2-4; a possible D gene is TRBD2 (5 bases). Germline V lookup: CDR1 SNHLY, CDR2 FYNNEI. The CDR3 totals 13 residues. V was pared by 8 bases and J by 6 bases, with 14 bases between. The CDR3 sequence: CASEGLAGNIQYF. The CDR3 nucleotides read TGTGCCAGCGAAGGCCTAGCAGGAAACATTCAGTACTTC.

Written as DNA, the CDR3 is TGCAGCGTTGCTGAGGGAAACTATGGCTACACCTTC. The encoded protein is CSVAEGNYGYTF. The chain has TRBV29-1 and TRBJ1-2, with D uncertain. The germline CDR1 and CDR2 sequences are SQVTM and ANQGSEA. The CDR3 extends over 12 amino acids. V was trimmed by 4 bases and J by 2 bases, leaving 8 bases between them.

This clonotype was observed a few times. Just one base apart from a much larger clone, this may be a read error. The chain has TRBV12-3 or TRBV12-4 and TRBJ1-1; possible D gene TRBD1, 6 bases. The CDR3 runs 15 residues. V was cut by 11 bases and J by 6 bases, with 25 bases left in between. DNA of the CDR3: TGTGCCTGCAATACGAGGGGGATGGGCTTCCCTGAAGCTTTCTTT. Translation: CACNTRGMGFPEAFF.

This chain joins TRBV10-2 and TRBJ1-5; perhaps TRBD1 as D (7 bases). The J call may be mistaken, given a closer DNA end match to TRBJ2-3. The germline V gene encodes CDR1 WSHSY and CDR2 SAAADI. CDR3 length: 13 amino acids. Written as DNA, the CDR3 is TGCGCCAGCGGAGGGGGCGTCGATCAGCCCCAGTATTTT. It translates to CASGGGVDQPQYF.

Comments on this clonotype: A single base separates this from a much larger clone, so it may be a read error. The rearrangement joins TRBV30 to TRBJ1-1; possibly TRBD1 for D (6 bases). CDR1 GTSNPN and CDR2 SVGIG come from the germline V gene (reference sequence). V was clipped by 4 bases and J by 1 base, with 13 bases between them. CDR3 length equals 14 residues. CDR3 protein: CAWTWTVKNTEAFF. As DNA, the CDR3 is TGTGCCTGGACTTGGACAGTGAAGAACACTGAAGCTTTCTTT.

A word on this clonotype: This may stem from a read error, because a much larger clone lies one nucleotide away. The chain uses TRBV7-9 and TRBJ1-5, with 8 bases lining up with TRBD1. Germline loops: CDR1 SEHNR, CDR2 FQNEAQ (reference sequence). Trimming at V came to 4 bases and at J to 11 bases, leaving 4 bases not matched to a gene. The CDR3 length is 12 residues. CDR3: CASSSGDRSQHF. Here the CDR3 DNA reads TGTGCCAGCAGCTCAGGGGACAGGTCCCAGCATTTT.

This clonotype was picked up a small number of times. At one of its ends the junction is not consistent with the germline gene, which may arise from a read error. The rearrangement links TRBV5-5 to TRBJ2-6; weak D call: TRBD1 (5 bases). The germline gives CDR1 SGHKS, CDR2 YYEKEE (reference sequence). CDR3 length: 15 residues. CDR3 bases: TGTGCCAGCAGCGGCGCCCACTCTGGGGCCAACGTCCCGACTTTC. Its protein product is CASSGAHSGANVPTF.

On this clonotype: This may be a read error: a much more frequent sequence differs by one nucleotide. V is TRBV7-9 and J is TRBJ1-5; 8 nucleotides align to TRBD1. Germline-derived CDR1 and CDR2 are SEHNR and FQNEAQ (reference sequence). Unmatched junction bases numbered 9, after V lost 5 bases and J lost 15 bases. The CDR3 has 12 residues. The CDR3 protein is CASSPGDRSLHF. The DNA for the CDR3 is TGTGCCAGCAGCCCAGGGGACAGGTCCCTGCATTTT.

The rearrangement links TRBV24-1 to TRBJ2-1; the D is unclear. The CDR3 contains 13 residues. Germline V gene lookup returns CDR1 KGHDR and CDR2 SFDVKD. Between the trimmed V and J ends, which lost 6 bases and 0 bases, there was a span of 5 bases. Here the CDR3 DNA reads TGTGCCACCAGTAGGAGCTCCTACAATGAGCAGTTCTTC. Its translation is CATSRSSYNEQFF.

This clonotype was picked up a small number of times. At one of its ends the junction is not consistent with the germline gene, which may arise from a read error. The gene calls are TRBV20-1 and TRBJ2-4, with D possibly matching TRBD1 (5 bases). Germline CDR1 and CDR2: DFQATT and SNEGSKA (reference sequence). The CDR3 runs to 12 residues. DNA for the CDR3: TGCACTGCTAGAGGCAGGGCAAACATTCAGTACTTC. Amino acid sequence: CTARGRANIQYF.

This clonotype is medium-sized by share. This sequence joins TRBV30 and TRBJ1-5; weak D call: TRBD1 (5 bases). Germline V lookup: CDR1 GTSNPN, CDR2 SVGIG (reference sequence). This CDR3 has 14 amino acids. V lost 3 bases to trimming and J lost 0 bases, with 9 bases between them. CDR3 amino acids: CAWRGEASNQPQHF. DNA of the CDR3: TGTGCCTGGAGGGGGGAAGCTAGCAATCAGCCCCAGCATTTT.

The chain links TRBV11-2 to TRBJ2-5; D might be TRBD1 (6 bases). CDR1 and CDR2 (germline): SGHAT, FQNNGV. Trimming shortened V by 5 bases and J by 7 bases, and 26 bases separated the two germline ends. This CDR3 is built from 17 residues. DNA of the CDR3: TGTGCCAGCAGCCTAGGATCCAACAGGGTCGGAAGAGGGACCCAGTACTTC. Its protein product is CASSLGSNRVGRGTQYF. Full variable domain (remainder filled in from reference TRBV11-2 and TRBJ2-5): EAGVAQSPRYKIIEKRQSVAFWCNPISGHATLYWYQQILGQGPKLLIQFQNNGVVDDSQLPKDRFSAERLKGVDSTLKIQPAKLEDSAVYLCASSLGSNRVGRGTQYFGPGTRLLVL.

The rearrangement uses TRBV6-6 and TRBJ1-5; 7 bases are shared with TRBD1. The CDR3 length is 17 residues. CDR1 MNHNY and CDR2 SVGAGI come from the germline V gene (reference sequence). V lost 4 bases to trimming and J lost 4 bases; unmatched junction nucleotides: 13. The CDR3 loop is CASSSTPDGQENQPQHF. The CDR3 DNA sequence: TGTGCCAGCAGTTCCACCCCCGACGGACAGGAGAATCAGCCCCAGCATTTT.

As to this clonotype: The junction does not match germline at one end; this may be a read error. The chain employs TRBV24-1 and TRBJ2-1, with TRBD1 matching over 8 bases. CDR3 length: 14 amino acids. Per germline, CDR1 KGHDR and CDR2 SFDVKD. The CDR3 loop is CATSDTDRGCEQFF. The CDR3 coding sequence is TGTGCCACTAGTGACACCGACAGGGGCTGTGAGCAGTTCTTC.

In its sample, this clonotype was seen many times. The rearrangement joins TRBV6-1 to TRBJ2-2, with D possibly TRBD1 on 6 matching bases. The CDR3 totals 15 residues. V was trimmed by 5 bases and J by 3 bases, leaving 13 bases between them. Germline lookup yields CDR1 MNHNS and CDR2 SASEGT. The CDR3 here is CASSLGDTDTGELFF. The CDR3 DNA follows: TGTGCCAGCAGTTTGGGGGACACCGACACCGGGGAGCTGTTTTTT.

Note on this clonotype: One end of the junction fails to match germline, which may point to a read error. The rearrangement uses TRBV11-2 and TRBJ2-7, with D maybe TRBD2 (6 bases). Germline lookup yields CDR1 SGHAT and CDR2 FQNNGV. This CDR3 has 15 residues. The CDR3, as DNA: TGTGCCAGCGGCTTAGGCCCAGCGGGTGGCTACGAGCAGTATTTC. Translated: CASGLGPAGGYEQYF.

To note about this clonotype: Germline is not matched at one junction end, which may reflect a read error. This chain connects TRBV28 to TRBJ2-1, with TRBD2 matching 13 bases. The CDR3 is made up of 16 amino acids. The V gene's germline CDR1 is MDHEN and CDR2 SYDVKM. CDR3 residues: CACSFLRTSGSREQLF. In DNA, the CDR3 is TGTGCCTGCAGTTTTCTGCGGACTAGCGGGAGTCGGGAGCAGCTCTTC.

As for this clonotype: Sequence at one end of the junction differs from germline and may be a read error. The rearrangement uses TRBV6-2 or TRBV6-3 and TRBJ2-3; perhaps D is TRBD1 or TRBD2 (5 bases each). CDR1 and CDR2 (germline): MNHEY, SVGEGT. CDR3 length: 21 amino acids. This chain's CDR3 is CASSNSIGTGRNPSGPDTQYF. The CDR3 coding sequence is TGTGCCAGCAGTAACTCGATCGGGACGGGACGGAATCCGTCAGGGCCAGATACGCAGTACTTT.

Worth noting for this clonotype: Likely a read error: the CDR3 ends without its conserved phenylalanine or tryptophan. Because the CDR3's place on the DNA is in doubt, the DNA is left out and the CDR3 is given as listed by TCRdb. V gene TRBV6-1 combines with J gene TRBJ2-7; the table's D call of TRBD2 was not tested on the DNA. The germline CDR1 and CDR2 sequences are MNHNS and SASEGT. Ends included, the CDR3 has 14 residues. CDR3 loop: CASSDEAGSYEQHY.

About this clonotype: The conserved final phenylalanine or tryptophan is absent from the CDR3, which likely points to a read error. The CDR3: CASKLMPSGGEQYL. The CDR3 DNA is TGCGCCAGCAAATTGATGCCTAGCGGGGGCGAGCAGTACTTG. The rearrangement joins TRBV10-2 to TRBJ2-7, with 10 bases matching TRBD2. V trimming: 7 bases; J trimming: 6 bases; junction bases outside the gene matches: 9. The CDR3 extends over 14 amino acids. Germline V gene sequence: CDR1 WSHSY, CDR2 SAAADI.

Concerning this clonotype: A read error may explain this, as a much larger clone is one base away. The gene calls are TRBV20-1 and TRBJ2-5; the D gene is possibly TRBD1 (6 bases). V lost 7 bases to trimming and J lost 0 bases, with 21 bases between them. Germline loops: CDR1 DFQATT, CDR2 SNEGSKA (reference sequence). This CDR3 comprises 16 residues. In DNA form, the CDR3 reads TGCAGTGTTAGCTCCTACCCCGGACAGTACCAAGAGACCCAGTACTTC. Its protein product is CSVSSYPGQYQETQYF.

Of note for this clonotype: One base away lies a much larger clone, so this may be a sequencing read error. The CDR3: CTSSDSPPPQHF. The CDR3 DNA reads TGTACCAGCAGTGATAGTCCCCCCCCCCAGCATTTT. The V call is TRBV6-1, the J call TRBJ1-5; no reliable D call. The CDR3 length is 12 residues. Looked up from germline, CDR1 is MNHNS and CDR2 is SASEGT.

On this clonotype: This is likely a read error, given that the CDR3 carries no conserved phenylalanine or tryptophan at its end. Because the CDR3's place on the DNA is in doubt, the DNA is left out and the CDR3 is given as listed by TCRdb. J is TRBJ2-1 and V is TRBV11-3; the table's D call, TRBD2, has no DNA check behind it. The CDR3 spans 15 residues, counting both ends. Germline V lookup: CDR1 SGHNT, CDR2 YENEEA. The CDR3 loop reads CASSLEGGLYNELFV.